Following are 25 T cell receptor beta chains from one sample sequenced in a study of cytomegalovirus exposure and HLA in healthy donors. PCR was performed using 60 Vbeta and 13 Jbeta primers. Assay: immunoSEQ multiplex PCR; the TCRdb copy retains only in-frame clones and omits some. The table shows about 160,000 clones, with 68% occurring only once. The sample was PBMCs. Receptors were obtained from a man between 50 and 59 years old in good health and CMV-seronegative.

The sample holds a few counts of this clone. This chain links TRBV6-5 with TRBJ2-7, with 9 bases matching TRBD1. Germline-derived CDR1 and CDR2 are MNHEY and SVGAGI. V lost 2 bases, J lost 6 bases, and 5 bases stayed unmatched. The CDR3 extends over 14 amino acids. DNA for the CDR3: TGTGCCAGCAGTTACCGGACAGGGGATGCCGAGCAGTACTTC. Its translation: CASSYRTGDAEQYF.

The chain carries TRBV18 and TRBJ2-3; maybe TRBD2 (6 bases). V shed 3 bases and J shed 0 bases, with 16 bases lying between them. CDR3 size: 17 residues. Germline assignment: CDR1 KGHSH and CDR2 LQKENI. The CDR3 region has the DNA TGTGCCAGCTCACCCTGGCGGGGCGGGGACAGCACAGATACGCAGTATTTT. It specifies CASSPWRGGDSTDTQYF.

The V and J genes are TRBV5-6 and TRBJ2-2, with D uncertain. Trimming took 3 bases from V and 4 from J, leaving 19 bases between them. There are 17 residues in the CDR3. Germline V gene lookup returns CDR1 SGHDT and CDR2 YYEEEE. The CDR3 spells CASSSGPDGSFTGELFF. CDR3 coding DNA: TGTGCCAGCAGCTCCGGCCCCGACGGGTCTTTCACCGGGGAGCTGTTTTTT.

This chain connects TRBV20-1 to TRBJ1-4; the D is unclear. With 2 bases removed from V and 5 bases from J, the gap between germline ends came to 3 bases. This CDR3 has 11 amino acids. CDR1 and CDR2 (germline): DFQATT, SNEGSKA (reference sequence). The DNA of the CDR3 is TGCAGTGCTAGAATAAATGAAAAACTGTTTTTT. This encodes CSARINEKLFF.

CDR3 DNA: TGCGCCAGCAGCTTGGACAGGGGGGCCGCTACAGAGTACACCTTC. Its translation: CASSLDRGAATEYTF. The V and J genes are TRBV5-1 and TRBJ1-2; TRBD1 agrees at 8 bases. The length of the CDR3 is 15 residues. Looked up from germline, CDR1 is SGHRS and CDR2 is YFSETQ. V was pared by 0 bases and J by 11 bases, with 12 bases of the junction left unmatched.

V and J are TRBV4-2 and TRBJ2-7; D is possibly TRBD1 (5 bases). Trimming pared 2 bases from V and 3 bases from J, leaving 14 bases between. Germline V CDR1 and CDR2: LGHNA, YNFKEQ. This CDR3 is 15 amino acids long. This CDR3 is CASSQSEQGFYEQYF. For the CDR3, the DNA is TGTGCCAGCAGCCAATCGGAGCAGGGCTTCTACGAGCAGTACTTC.

As to this clone: At one end the junction does not follow the germline gene, possibly because of a read error. The rearrangement links TRBV5-1 to TRBJ2-3; the match to TRBD1 covers 12 bases. Germline-derived CDR1 and CDR2 are SGHRS and YFSETQ. The CDR3 runs to 13 residues. Written as DNA, the CDR3 is TGCGCCAGCAGCCCAACGCGGGGACAGGGGGCAAATTTT. It yields the protein CASSPTRGQGANF.

This chain uses TRBV6-1 with TRBJ2-5; D not certain. TRBJ2-7 explains the end of the DNA better; the J call may be wrong. This CDR3 is 12 amino acids long. Germline V gives CDR1 MNHNS, CDR2 SASEGT. The CDR3 DNA reads TGTGCCAGCAGTCTTAACCAATACGAGCAGTACTTC. Its translation is CASSLNQYEQYF.

CDR3 nucleotide sequence: TGTGCCAGCAGCCCCCCCCGGGGACAAAGCTACGAGCAGTACTTC. It codes for CASSPPRGQSYEQYF. The V and J genes are TRBV9 and TRBJ2-7; tentative D call: TRBD1 (6 bases). Trimming cost V 4 bases and J 3 bases, with 17 bases left between them. This CDR3 region has 15 residues. The V gene's germline CDR1 is SGDLS and CDR2 YYNGEE.

The chain carries TRBV5-1 and TRBJ2-7; possible D gene TRBD1, 6 bases. The CDR3 is 15 amino acids. Germline CDR1 SGHRS, CDR2 YFSETQ. Trimming cost V 0 bases and J 5 bases, with 15 bases left between them. DNA of the CDR3: TGCGCCAGCAGCTTGGCCGCAGGGGTTCCAGACGAGCAGTACTTC. This encodes CASSLAAGVPDEQYF.

This clone was seen more than once but under ten times. V is TRBV18 and J is TRBJ2-7; 10 bases match TRBD2. V lost 1 base and J lost 2; bases outside the gene matches: 2. The CDR3 is 15 residues long. The germline gives CDR1 KGHSH, CDR2 LQKENI. As DNA, the CDR3 is TGTGCCAGCTCACCACGGACTAGCGGAGCCTACGAGCAGTACTTC. Its translation: CASSPRTSGAYEQYF.

This rearrangement joins TRBV7-2 to TRBJ1-3, with 8 bases that match TRBD1. Germline-derived CDR1 and CDR2 are SGHTA and FQGNSA. The ends lost 6 bases at V and 4 bases at J; junction bases unmatched: 5. CDR3 size: 14 residues. CDR3 sequence: CASSSTGGGNTIYF. The CDR3 nucleotides are TGTGCCAGCAGTTCCACAGGGGGAGGAAACACCATATATTTT. Full variable domain (missing parts from reference TRBV7-2 and TRBJ1-3): GAGVSQSPSNKVTEKGKDVELRCDPISGHTALYWYRQSLGQGLEFLIYFQGNSAPDKSGLPSDRFSAERTGGSVSTLTIQRTQQEDSAVYLCASSSTGGGNTIYFGEGSWLTVV.

The sample holds one count of this clone. At one of its ends the junction is not consistent with the germline gene, which may arise from a read error. This sequence joins TRBV7-9 and TRBJ1-4; weak D call: TRBD1 (5 bases). The CDR3 consists of 16 residues. Germline V gene sequence: CDR1 SEHNR, CDR2 FQNEAQ (reference sequence). This CDR3 reads CSSSLGRDPTNEKLFF. Written as DNA, the CDR3 is TGTTCCAGCAGCTTAGGGAGGGACCCAACTAATGAAAAACTGTTTTTT.

There are a few counts of this clone. This chain uses TRBV6-1 with TRBJ1-2; D possibly corresponds to TRBD1 (6 bases). The V and J ends lost 2 bases and 7 bases respectively, with 8 bases between them. This CDR3 is built from 12 residues. Per the germline V gene, CDR1 is MNHNS and CDR2 is SASEGT. CDR3 in amino acids: CASSERGSGYTF. For the CDR3, the DNA is TGTGCCAGCAGTGAAAGGGGGAGTGGCTACACCTTC.

The chain combines TRBV5-4 with TRBJ2-7; the D gene is possibly TRBD2 (7 bases). This CDR3 contains 16 residues. The V and J ends lost 0 bases and 2 bases respectively, with 15 bases between them. Per the germline V gene, CDR1 is SGHNT and CDR2 is YYREEE (reference sequence). CDR3 sequence (DNA): TGTGCCAGCAGCTTGGCATTGGCGGGGGCCGCCTACGAGCAGTACTTC. Translating it yields CASSLALAGAAYEQYF.

The genes are TRBV5-1 and TRBJ2-7; 8 bases are shared with TRBD1. Germline assignment: CDR1 SGHRS and CDR2 YFSETQ. This CDR3 region has 15 residues. The J segment lost 3 bases and the V segment lost 3 bases, leaving 8 bases of the junction unmatched. CDR3 residues: CASSSTETGVYEQYF. The CDR3 bases are TGCGCCAGCAGCTCTACCGAGACAGGGGTCTACGAGCAGTACTTC.

The chain carries TRBV5-3 and TRBJ1-3; D gene unclear. TRBV5-3 counts as an open reading frame of uncertain function. This CDR3 spans 13 amino acids. V lost 4 bases, J lost 7 bases, and 12 bases lay in between. The CDR3 loop is CARSHFVRNTIYF. DNA of the CDR3: TGTGCCAGAAGCCATTTCGTTCGGAACACCATATATTTT.

CDR3 nucleotide sequence: TGCGCCAGCAGCTTGTTGAGGGAAGGAAGGTATGGCTACACCTTC. It translates to CASSLLREGRYGYTF. The chain joins TRBV5-1 to TRBJ1-2, with D hard to call. V lost 1 base and J 5 bases, leaving 15 bases between the germline ends. This CDR3 spans 15 amino acids. Per the germline V gene, CDR1 is SGHRS and CDR2 is YFSETQ.

This clone was found a few times. V is TRBV12-5 and J is TRBJ2-7, with TRBD1 matching 8 bases. The CDR3 sequence is 13 residues long. Germline assignment: CDR1 LGHNT and CDR2 FRNRAP. The V and J ends lost 6 bases and 3 bases, in that order; junction bases with no gene match: 4. The CDR3 nucleotides are TGTGCTAGTGGCCCCGACAGGGGCTACGAGCAGTACTTC. As protein: CASGPDRGYEQYF.

This chain connects TRBV29-1 to TRBJ1-2; 7 bases map to TRBD1. The V gene's germline CDR1 is SQVTM and CDR2 ANQGSEA. The CDR3 is 12 residues long. The V gene end was trimmed by 1 base and the J gene end by 11 bases; junction bases not matched to a gene: 7. The CDR3 DNA reads as TGCAGCGTTGAAGGGGAAACAGGGGAATACACCTTC. Encoded protein: CSVEGETGEYTF. The full variable domain, rest sourced from reference TRBV29-1 and TRBJ1-2, is SAVISQKPSRDICQRGTSLTIQCQVDSQVTMMFWYRQQPGQSLTLIATANQGSEATYESGFVIDKFPISRPNLTFSTLTVSNMSPEDSSIYLCSVEGETGEYTFGSGTRLTVV.

This clone has only a few counts. The V call is TRBV5-6, the J call TRBJ2-3, with 8 nucleotides matching TRBD2. V lost 0 bases to trimming and J lost 1 base; unmatched junction nucleotides: 7. Germline loops: CDR1 SGHDT, CDR2 YYEEEE. CDR3 length: 17 amino acids. The CDR3: CASSLVVAGSRTDTQYF. Written as DNA, the CDR3 is TGTGCCAGCAGCTTGGTAGTAGCGGGGTCCCGCACAGATACGCAGTATTTT.

V is TRBV27 and J is TRBJ2-3; D perhaps matches TRBD1 (6 bases). Germline-derived CDR1 and CDR2 are MNHEY and SMNVEV (reference sequence). Trimming cost V 4 bases and J 1 base, with 12 bases left between them. The CDR3 loop spans 15 amino acids. The CDR3 sequence: CASSSDRSRTDTQYF. DNA for the CDR3: TGTGCCAGCAGTTCCGACAGGTCCCGCACAGATACGCAGTATTTT.

The V call is TRBV6-5, the J call TRBJ1-6, with D possibly TRBD1 on 5 matching bases. The CDR3 extends over 13 amino acids. Per germline, CDR1 MNHEY and CDR2 SVGAGI. V was trimmed by 2 bases and J by 6 bases, leaving 5 bases between them. CDR3 DNA sequence: TGTGCCAGCAGTTACAGGGGTAATTCACCCCTCCACTTT. It specifies CASSYRGNSPLHF.

V is TRBV15 and J is TRBJ2-7, with a possible D match to TRBD1 (6 bases). Germline V gene sequence: CDR1 LNHNV, CDR2 YYDKDF (reference sequence). This CDR3 has 18 residues. V was shortened by 0 bases and J by 0 bases, with 18 bases between the two germline ends. The CDR3: CATSRDLLSGDLSYEQYF. In DNA, the CDR3 is TGTGCCACCAGCAGAGATTTGTTGTCAGGGGACCTCTCCTACGAGCAGTACTTC.

This clone was found a few times. The chain joins TRBV5-6 to TRBJ2-3; D perhaps matches TRBD1 (6 bases). CDR1 and CDR2 (germline): SGHDT, YYEEEE. The CDR3 totals 15 residues. V was cut by 4 bases and J by 0 bases, with 12 bases left in between. For the CDR3, the DNA is TGTGCCAGCAGCCCGGGACAAAGAAGCACAGATACGCAGTATTTT. It yields the protein CASSPGQRSTDTQYF.